This TCR beta chain was identified during a study of T-cell memory formation after mild COVID-19. CDR3 size: 14 residues. With 0 bases removed from V and 4 bases from J, the gap between germline ends came to 11 bases. CDR1 DFQATT and CDR2 SNEGSKA come from the germline V gene (reference sequence). TCRdb re-called the 5' RACE reads through MiXCR, storing one row per CDR3 protein. The table shows over 300,000 distinct CDR3 sequences, with 20% to 25% occurring only once. The origin of this receptor is a man younger than 30 who had mild COVID-19 (a few samples of this study predate the infection). Cell type and time point are not known. The genes are TRBV20-1 and TRBJ2-3; TRBD2 is a possible D gene (6 bases). The sequenced sample consisted of PBMCs or a T cell subset sorted from them (not recorded which). The CDR3 reads CSARDLGRPDTQYF. The CDR3 region has the DNA TGCAGTGCTAGAGATCTGGGGAGGCCAGATACGCAGTATTTT.